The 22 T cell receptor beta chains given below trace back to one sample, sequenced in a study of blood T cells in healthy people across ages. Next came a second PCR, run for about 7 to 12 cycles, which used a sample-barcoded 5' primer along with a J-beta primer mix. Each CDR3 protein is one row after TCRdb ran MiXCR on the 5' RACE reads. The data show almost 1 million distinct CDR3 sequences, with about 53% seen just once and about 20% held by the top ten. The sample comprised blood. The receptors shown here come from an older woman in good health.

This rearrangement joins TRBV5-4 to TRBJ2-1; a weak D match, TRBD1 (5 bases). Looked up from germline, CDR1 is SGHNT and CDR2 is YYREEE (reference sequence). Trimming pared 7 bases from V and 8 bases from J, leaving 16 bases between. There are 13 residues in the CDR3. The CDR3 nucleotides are TGTGCCAGCGGTGGGGCACCCCGGGATGAGCAGTTCTTC. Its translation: CASGGAPRDEQFF.

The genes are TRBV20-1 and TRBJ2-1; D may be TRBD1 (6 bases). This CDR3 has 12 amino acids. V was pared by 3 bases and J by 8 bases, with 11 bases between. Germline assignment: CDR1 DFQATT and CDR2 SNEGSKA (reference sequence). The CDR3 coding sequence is TGCAGTGCTAGGGAATCAGGGGATGAGCAGTTCTTC. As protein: CSARESGDEQFF.

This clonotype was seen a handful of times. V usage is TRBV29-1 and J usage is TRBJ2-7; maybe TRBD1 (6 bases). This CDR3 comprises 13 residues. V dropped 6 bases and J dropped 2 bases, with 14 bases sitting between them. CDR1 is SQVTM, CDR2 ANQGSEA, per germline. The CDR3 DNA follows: TGCAGCGTGACCGGGACAACTACCTACGAGCAGTACTTC. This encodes CSVTGTTTYEQYF.

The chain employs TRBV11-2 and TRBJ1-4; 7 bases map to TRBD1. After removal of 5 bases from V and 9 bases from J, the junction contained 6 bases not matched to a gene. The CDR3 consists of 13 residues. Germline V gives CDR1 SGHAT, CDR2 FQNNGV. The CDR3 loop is CASSVDRRQKLFF. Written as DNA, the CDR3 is TGTGCCAGCAGCGTGGACAGGAGGCAAAAACTGTTTTTT.

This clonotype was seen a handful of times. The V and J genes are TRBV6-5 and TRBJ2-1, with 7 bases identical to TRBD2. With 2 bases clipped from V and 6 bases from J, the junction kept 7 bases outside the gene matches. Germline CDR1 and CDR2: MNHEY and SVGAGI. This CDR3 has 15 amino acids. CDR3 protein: CASSYGREPSNEQFF. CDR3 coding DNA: TGTGCCAGCAGTTACGGGAGGGAGCCTTCCAATGAGCAGTTCTTC.

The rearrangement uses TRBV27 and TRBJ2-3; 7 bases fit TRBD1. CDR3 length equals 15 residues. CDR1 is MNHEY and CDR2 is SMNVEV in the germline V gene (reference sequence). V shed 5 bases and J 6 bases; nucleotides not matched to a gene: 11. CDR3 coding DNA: TGTGCCAGCAGTCCTGGGACAGAGGCAACCGATACGCAGTATTTT. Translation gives CASSPGTEATDTQYF.

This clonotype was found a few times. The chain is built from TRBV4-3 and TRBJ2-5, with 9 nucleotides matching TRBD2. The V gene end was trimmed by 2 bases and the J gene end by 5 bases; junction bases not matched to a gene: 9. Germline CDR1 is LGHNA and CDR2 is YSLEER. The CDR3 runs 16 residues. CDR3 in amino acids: CASSQTAGGPFETQYF. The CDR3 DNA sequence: TGCGCCAGCAGCCAAACTGCGGGAGGGCCGTTTGAGACCCAGTACTTC.

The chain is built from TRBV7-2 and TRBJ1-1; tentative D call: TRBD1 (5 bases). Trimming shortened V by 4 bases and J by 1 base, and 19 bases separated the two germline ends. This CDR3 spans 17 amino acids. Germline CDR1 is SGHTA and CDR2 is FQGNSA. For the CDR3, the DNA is TGTGCCAGCAGCTCTGCAATTGGGCGGGGGACGAACACTGAAGCTTTCTTT. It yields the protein CASSSAIGRGTNTEAFF.

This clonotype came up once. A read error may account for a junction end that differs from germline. The CDR3 loop reads CSAPPGSRDTQYF. DNA of the CDR3: TGCAGTGCGCCACCGGGGAGCAGAGATACGCAGTATTTT. This chain joins TRBV20-1 and TRBJ2-3; tentative D call: TRBD2 (5 bases). The germline V gene has CDR1 DFQATT and CDR2 SNEGSKA (reference sequence). The CDR3 has 13 residues.

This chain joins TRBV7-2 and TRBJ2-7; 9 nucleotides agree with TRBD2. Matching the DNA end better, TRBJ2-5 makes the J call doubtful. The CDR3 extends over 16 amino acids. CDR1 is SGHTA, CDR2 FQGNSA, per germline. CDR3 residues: CASSLTSGPKGETQYF. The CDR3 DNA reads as TGTGCCAGCAGCTTAACTAGCGGGCCAAAAGGGGAGACCCAGTACTTC.

CDR3 DNA: TGTGCCAGTAGCTGGGACAGCCTTTCACCCCTCCACTTT. Its protein product is CASSWDSLSPLHF. The gene calls are TRBV19 and TRBJ1-6; 7 positions agree with TRBD1. This CDR3 comprises 13 residues. Germline CDR1 LNHDA, CDR2 SQIVND (reference sequence). Losses at the gene ends were 6 bases for V and 9 bases for J; bases not matched to a gene: 5.

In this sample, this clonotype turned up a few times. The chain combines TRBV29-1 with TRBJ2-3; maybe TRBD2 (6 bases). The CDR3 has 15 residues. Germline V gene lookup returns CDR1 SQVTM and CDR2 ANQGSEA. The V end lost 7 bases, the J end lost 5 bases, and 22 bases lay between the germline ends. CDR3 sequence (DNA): TGCAGCGCGAGAAACCGGAGGGCGTTCCTAGATACGCAGTATTTT. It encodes CSARNRRAFLDTQYF.

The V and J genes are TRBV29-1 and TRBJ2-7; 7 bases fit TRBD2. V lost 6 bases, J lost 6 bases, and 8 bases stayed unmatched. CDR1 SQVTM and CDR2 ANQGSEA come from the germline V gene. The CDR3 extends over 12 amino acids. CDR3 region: CSVGLGGSEQYF. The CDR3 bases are TGCAGCGTCGGCCTAGGCGGGAGCGAGCAGTACTTC.

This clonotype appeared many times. The CDR3 nucleotides are TGCGCCAGCAGCCAACCTACAGGGAGTCAGCCCCAGCATTTT. This encodes CASSQPTGSQPQHF. The chain combines TRBV4-1 with TRBJ1-5; D is perhaps TRBD1 (6 bases). CDR3 length: 14 residues. The germline V gene has CDR1 MGHRA and CDR2 YSYEKL. V was shortened by 2 bases and J by 6 bases, with 11 bases between the two germline ends.

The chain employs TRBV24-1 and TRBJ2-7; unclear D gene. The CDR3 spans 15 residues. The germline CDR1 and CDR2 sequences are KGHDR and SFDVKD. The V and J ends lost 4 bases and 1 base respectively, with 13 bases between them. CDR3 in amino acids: CATSDASTDSYEQYF. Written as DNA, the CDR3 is TGTGCCACCAGTGACGCTAGTACCGATTCCTACGAGCAGTACTTC.

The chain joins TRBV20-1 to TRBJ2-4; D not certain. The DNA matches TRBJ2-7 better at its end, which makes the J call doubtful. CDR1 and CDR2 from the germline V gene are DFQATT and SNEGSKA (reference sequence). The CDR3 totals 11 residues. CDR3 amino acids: CSAPGPYEQYF. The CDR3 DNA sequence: TGCAGTGCCCCAGGACCCTACGAGCAGTACTTC.

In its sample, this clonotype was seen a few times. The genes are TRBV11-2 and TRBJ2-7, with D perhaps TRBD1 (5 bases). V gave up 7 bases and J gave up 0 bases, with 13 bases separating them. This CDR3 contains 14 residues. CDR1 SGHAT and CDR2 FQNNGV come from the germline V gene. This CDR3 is CASTSAGHSYEQYF. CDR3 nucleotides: TGTGCCAGCACGTCGGCAGGGCACTCCTACGAGCAGTACTTC. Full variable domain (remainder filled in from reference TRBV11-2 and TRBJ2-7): EAGVAQSPRYKIIEKRQSVAFWCNPISGHATLYWYQQILGQGPKLLIQFQNNGVVDDSQLPKDRFSAERLKGVDSTLKIQPAKLEDSAVYLCASTSAGHSYEQYFGPGTRLTVT.

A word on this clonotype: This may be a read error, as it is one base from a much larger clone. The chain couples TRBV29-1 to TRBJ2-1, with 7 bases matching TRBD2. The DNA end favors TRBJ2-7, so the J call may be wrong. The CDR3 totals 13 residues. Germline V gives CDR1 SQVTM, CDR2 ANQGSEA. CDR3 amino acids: CSVERTRYNEQYF. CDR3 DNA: TGCAGCGTTGAGAGGACTAGGTACAATGAGCAGTACTTC.

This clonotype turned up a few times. The CDR3 DNA reads TGTGCCAGCAGTTTAAAGTTAGCGGGAGGCCACGAGCAGTACTTC. Encoded protein: CASSLKLAGGHEQYF. The rearrangement uses TRBV27 and TRBJ2-5, with 10 positions matching TRBD2. The end of the DNA is better explained by TRBJ2-7, so the J call may be wrong. The CDR3 length is 15 residues. Germline V lookup: CDR1 MNHEY, CDR2 SMNVEV (reference sequence).

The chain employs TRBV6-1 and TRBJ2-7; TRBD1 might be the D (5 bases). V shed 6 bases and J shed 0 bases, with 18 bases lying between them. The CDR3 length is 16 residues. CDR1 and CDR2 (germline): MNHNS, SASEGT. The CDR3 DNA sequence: TGTGCCAGCAGGAGACAGCCCAGTACCTACTCCTACGAGCAGTACTTC. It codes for CASRRQPSTYSYEQYF.

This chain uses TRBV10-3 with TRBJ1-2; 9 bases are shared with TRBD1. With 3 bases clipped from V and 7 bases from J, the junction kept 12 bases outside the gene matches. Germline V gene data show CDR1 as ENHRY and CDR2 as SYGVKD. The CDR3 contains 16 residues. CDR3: CAISDLRTGVEFGYTF. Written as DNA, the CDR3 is TGTGCCATCAGTGACCTACGGACAGGGGTAGAGTTTGGCTACACCTTC.

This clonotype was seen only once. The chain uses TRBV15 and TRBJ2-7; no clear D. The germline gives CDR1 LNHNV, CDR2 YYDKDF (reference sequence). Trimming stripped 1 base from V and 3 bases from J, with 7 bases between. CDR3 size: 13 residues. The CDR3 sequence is CATSRAVHYEQYF. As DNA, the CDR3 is TGTGCCACCAGCAGAGCTGTTCACTACGAGCAGTACTTC.